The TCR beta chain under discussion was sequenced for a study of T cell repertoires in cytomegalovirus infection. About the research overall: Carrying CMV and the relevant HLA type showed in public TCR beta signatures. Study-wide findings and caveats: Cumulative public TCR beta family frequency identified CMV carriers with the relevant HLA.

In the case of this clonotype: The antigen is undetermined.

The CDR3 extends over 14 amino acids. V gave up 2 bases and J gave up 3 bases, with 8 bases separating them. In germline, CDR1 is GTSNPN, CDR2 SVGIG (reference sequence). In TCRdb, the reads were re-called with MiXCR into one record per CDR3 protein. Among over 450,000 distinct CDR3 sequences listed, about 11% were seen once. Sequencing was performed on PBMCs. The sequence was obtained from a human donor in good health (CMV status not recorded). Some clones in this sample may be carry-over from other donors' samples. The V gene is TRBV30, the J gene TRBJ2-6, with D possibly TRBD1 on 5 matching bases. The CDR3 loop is CAWSRGDGANVLTF. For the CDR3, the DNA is TGTGCCTGGAGTAGGGGTGATGGGGCCAACGTCCTGACTTTC.